One and the same sample provided the 21 T cell receptor beta chains below, sequenced in a study of response to subunit inactivated influenza vaccine. TCRdb re-analysed the RT-PCR reads in MiXCR, keeping a single row per CDR3 protein. The sample carries roughly 760,000 distinct CDR3 sequences, 21% recorded once. Source: PBMCs from blood, taken more than 4 days after vaccination. Every receptor here comes from a man aged 45-65 years who received an inactivated influenza vaccine.

The chain has TRBV6-5 and TRBJ1-6, with 7 bases lining up with TRBD1. The CDR3 covers 15 residues. Trimming cost V 0 bases and J 7 bases; bases outside gene matches: 3. Germline CDR1 MNHEY, CDR2 SVGAGI. CDR3 in DNA: TGTGCCAGCAGTTACTCTGGCAGGGGGAATTCACCCCTCCACTTT. The encoded protein is CASSYSGRGNSPLHF.

The chain employs TRBV5-1 and TRBJ1-1; TRBD1 agrees at 7 bases. CDR1 and CDR2 from the germline V gene are SGHRS and YFSETQ. Trimming cost V 0 bases and J 7 bases; bases outside gene matches: 12. The CDR3 has 16 residues. CDR3 nucleotides: TGCGCCAGCAGCTTGGGGGGGTATAAACGGACAGGTGAAGCTTTCTTT. As protein: CASSLGGYKRTGEAFF. The full variable domain, completed using reference TRBV5-1 and TRBJ1-1, is KAGVTQTPRYLIKTRGQQVTLSCSPISGHRSVSWYQQTPGQGLQFLFEYFSETQRNKGNFPGRFSGRQFSNSRSEMNVSTLELGDSALYLCASSLGGYKRTGEAFFGQGTRLTVV.

This clonotype was observed a few times. This sequence joins TRBV7-2 and TRBJ2-1, with D uncertain. Trimming stripped 7 bases from V and 8 bases from J, with 9 bases between. Germline CDR1 SGHTA, CDR2 FQGNSA. CDR3 length: 11 residues. Here the CDR3 reads CASTRAYEQFF. Here the CDR3 DNA reads TGTGCCAGCACCCGGGCCTATGAGCAGTTCTTC. Drawing the rest from reference TRBV7-2 and TRBJ2-1, the complete variable domain is GAGVSQSPSNKVTEKGKDVELRCDPISGHTALYWYRQSLGQGLEFLIYFQGNSAPDKSGLPSDRFSAERTGGSVSTLTIQRTQQEDSAVYLCASTRAYEQFFGPGTRLTVL.

The rearrangement links TRBV18 to TRBJ2-1, with TRBD2 as a possible D gene (6 bases). Trimming stripped 3 bases from V and 10 bases from J, with 16 bases between. Germline V gene data show CDR1 as KGHSH and CDR2 as LQKENI. The CDR3 spans 14 residues. The CDR3 sequence: CASSPPGRLGEQFF. Written as DNA, the CDR3 is TGTGCCAGCTCACCTCCGGGAAGACTAGGGGAGCAGTTCTTC.

V is TRBV6-2 or TRBV6-3 and J is TRBJ2-7; D uncertain. The germline V gene encodes CDR1 MNHEY and CDR2 SVGEGT. V was shortened by 5 bases and J by 2 bases, with 13 bases between the two germline ends. This CDR3 spans 14 amino acids. The CDR3 here is CASSGDDPPYEQYF. CDR3 DNA sequence: TGTGCCAGCAGTGGTGATGACCCGCCCTACGAGCAGTACTTC.

The chain joins TRBV5-4 to TRBJ2-3; D not certain. The V gene lost 5 bases and the J gene lost 6 bases, with 13 bases spanning the gap. CDR3 size: 13 residues. Germline V gene data show CDR1 as SGHNT and CDR2 as YYREEE (reference sequence). This CDR3 is CASRLPAGDTQYF. CDR3 nucleotide sequence: TGTGCCAGCAGATTACCCGCCGGGGATACGCAGTATTTT.

This clonotype was found a few times. The rearrangement links TRBV24-1 to TRBJ2-5, with D perhaps TRBD1 or TRBD2 (5 bases each). Germline V gene lookup returns CDR1 KGHDR and CDR2 SFDVKD. The ends were cut back, 6 bases at V and 7 bases at J, with 14 bases in the middle. The CDR3 loop spans 13 amino acids. The CDR3 DNA is TGTGCCACCAGTTCGGGGCCAACTGGGACCCAGTACTTC. This sequence encodes CATSSGPTGTQYF.

CDR3 sequence: CASRRNRWNTGELFF. Here the CDR3 DNA reads TGTGCCAGCAGACGTAATAGGTGGAACACCGGGGAGCTGTTTTTT. The chain is built from TRBV28 and TRBJ2-2; D uncertain. Trimming shortened V by 6 bases and J by 1 base, and 12 bases separated the two germline ends. There are 15 residues in the CDR3. Germline V gives CDR1 MDHEN, CDR2 SYDVKM.

The chain carries TRBV20-1 and TRBJ2-7; D unresolved. This CDR3 comprises 12 residues. Germline assignment: CDR1 DFQATT and CDR2 SNEGSKA (reference sequence). Between the trimmed V and J ends, which lost 0 bases and 9 bases, there was a span of 12 bases. CDR3 protein: CSARDPAILQYF. CDR3 sequence (DNA): TGCAGTGCTAGAGATCCGGCCATTCTGCAGTACTTC.

This chain links TRBV12-3 or TRBV12-4 with TRBJ2-2; tentative D call: TRBD1 (6 bases). The V and J ends lost 4 bases and 9 bases respectively, with 9 bases between them. This CDR3 is 12 amino acids long. CDR3 nucleotide sequence: TGTGCCAGCAGTTCTGACAGGAGGGAGCTGTTTTTT. Amino acid sequence: CASSSDRRELFF.

The chain uses TRBV5-1 and TRBJ2-7, with D perhaps TRBD1 (6 bases). The CDR3 loop spans 15 amino acids. V gave up 4 bases and J gave up 2 bases, with 16 bases separating them. CDR1 is SGHRS, CDR2 YFSETQ, per germline. This CDR3 reads CASSLQTGITYEQYF. The CDR3 region has the DNA TGCGCCAGCAGCCTCCAGACAGGAATCACCTACGAGCAGTACTTC.

This clonotype has a handful of counts. This rearrangement joins TRBV2 to TRBJ2-5; 7 bases map to TRBD2. The V and J ends lost 3 bases and 4 bases, in that order; junction bases with no gene match: 5. Germline V CDR1 and CDR2: SNHLY, FYNNEI. The CDR3 extends over 14 amino acids. The CDR3 DNA sequence: TGTGCCAGCAGTGAGGCGGGAGTGGGAGAGACCCAGTACTTC. This codes for CASSEAGVGETQYF.

The gene calls are TRBV20-1 and TRBJ2-5; TRBD1 matches at 7 bases. This CDR3 contains 16 residues. V was pared by 3 bases and J by 5 bases, with 15 bases of the junction left unmatched. CDR1 and CDR2 (germline): DFQATT, SNEGSKA (reference sequence). The CDR3 DNA follows: TGCAGTGCTAGTGATCGACAGGGCTCGGTGGGGGAGACCCAGTACTTC. Its translation is CSASDRQGSVGETQYF.

This clonotype was observed a handful of times. J is TRBJ2-7 and V is TRBV3-1; 11 bases align to TRBD2. After removal of 3 bases from V and 1 base from J, the junction contained 11 bases not matched to a gene. The CDR3 length is 18 residues. CDR1 and CDR2 from the germline V gene are LGHDT and YNNKEL (reference sequence). The CDR3: CASSHDLLTSGISYEQYF. CDR3 DNA: TGTGCCAGCAGCCATGACCTGTTGACTAGCGGGATTTCCTACGAGCAGTACTTC.

This clonotype was seen only a few times. This chain joins TRBV5-1 and TRBJ2-3; 8 bases are a match to TRBD2. Germline trimming cut 6 bases from V and 0 bases from J; bases unmatched to any gene: 9. Germline loops: CDR1 SGHRS, CDR2 YFSETQ. The CDR3 contains 16 residues. The CDR3, as DNA: TGCGCCAGCACTCTTGCACTAGCGGCTAGCACAGATACGCAGTATTTT. Protein sequence: CASTLALAASTDTQYF.

J is TRBJ2-3 and V is TRBV2; a weak D match, TRBD1 (5 bases). The V end was cut by 1 base, the J end by 2 bases, with 10 bases between. This CDR3 spans 15 amino acids. Germline V CDR1 and CDR2: SNHLY, FYNNEI. CDR3 amino acids: CASSEGQPNTDTQYF. The CDR3 DNA reads as TGTGCCAGCAGTGAAGGACAGCCAAACACAGATACGCAGTATTTT.

J is TRBJ2-1 and V is TRBV4-3; TRBD1 is a possible D gene (6 bases). The germline CDR1 and CDR2 sequences are LGHNA and YSLEER. This CDR3 has 15 residues. V lost 5 bases and J 4 bases, leaving 15 bases between the germline ends. The CDR3 protein is CASSRNRENYNEQFF. In DNA form, the CDR3 reads TGCGCCAGCAGCAGAAACAGGGAGAATTACAATGAGCAGTTCTTC.

The genes are TRBV6-5 and TRBJ2-2; possibly TRBD1 for D (6 bases). V was clipped by 0 bases and J by 4 bases, with 12 bases between them. The CDR3 has 16 residues. Germline V gene data show CDR1 as MNHEY and CDR2 as SVGAGI. The CDR3 here is CASSYSPGVGTGELFF. Here the CDR3 DNA reads TGTGCCAGCAGTTACTCTCCAGGGGTGGGCACCGGGGAGCTGTTTTTT.

This clonotype has just a few counts. The chain uses TRBV6-1 and TRBJ1-1; D call uncertain. Germline V CDR1 and CDR2: MNHNS, SASEGT. V dropped 0 bases and J dropped 5 bases, with 16 bases sitting between them. The CDR3 is made up of 16 amino acids. The CDR3 nucleotides read TGTGCCAGCAGTGAAGCCTCCGGGATCCTCTGGACTGAAGCTTTCTTT. Protein: CASSEASGILWTEAFF.

The rearrangement uses TRBV28 and TRBJ2-6; 9 positions agree with TRBD1. This CDR3 is built from 17 residues. The V gene end was trimmed by 6 bases and the J gene end by 3 bases; junction bases not matched to a gene: 9. Germline values: CDR1 MDHEN, CDR2 SYDVKM. This chain's CDR3 is CASSTGTGLVGANVLTF. In DNA, the CDR3 is TGTGCCAGCAGCACCGGGACAGGGCTAGTTGGGGCCAACGTCCTGACTTTC. Based on the CDR3 plus reference TRBV28 and TRBJ2-6, the full variable domain is DVKVTQSSRYLVKRTGEKVFLECVQDMDHENMFWYRQDPGLGLRLIYFSYDVKMKEKGDIPEGYSVSREKKERFSLILESASTNQTSMYLCASSTGTGLVGANVLTFGAGSRLTVL.

The V gene is TRBV10-3, the J gene TRBJ2-5; TRBD1 matches 7 bases. Looked up from germline, CDR1 is ENHRY and CDR2 is SYGVKD. The CDR3 length is 13 residues. V shed 4 bases and J 3 bases; nucleotides not matched to a gene: 2. CDR3 nucleotide sequence: TGTGCCATCAGTGGGGGACAGAAAGAGACCCAGTACTTC. Protein sequence: CAISGGQKETQYF.